The source of this T cell receptor beta chain is a study of blood T cell repertoires in COVID-19. For the study at large: The United States, Italy and Spain supplied acute and convalescent COVID-19 samples. T cells, B-cell-depleted T cells, or PBMCs provided the cDNA or gDNA that served as material.

Per the authors' pipeline: It was from reference gene primer amplification that nucleated cell counts were estimated. Generated by immunoSEQ multiplex PCR, the TCRdb table keeps only in-frame clones and is missing some. Clone size and V and J calls were adopted from that table, with D and trimming inferred from the DNA. There are some 140,000 clones in the sample; approximately 90% occur only once, and roughly a sixth lies in the top ten. Germline CDR1 SQVTM, CDR2 ANQGSEA. This CDR3 contains 14 residues. Losses at the gene ends were 7 bases for V and 9 bases for J; bases not matched to a gene: 10. The genes are TRBV29-1 and TRBJ1-6; 9 nucleotides agree with TRBD1. The receptor's source is a man between 45 and 60 years old with active or convalescent COVID-19. Sequencing was done on a sample of peripheral blood. CDR3 residues: CSAPDRGSGSPLHF. The CDR3 DNA reads TGCAGCGCTCCGGACAGGGGTTCGGGTTCACCCCTCCACTTT.